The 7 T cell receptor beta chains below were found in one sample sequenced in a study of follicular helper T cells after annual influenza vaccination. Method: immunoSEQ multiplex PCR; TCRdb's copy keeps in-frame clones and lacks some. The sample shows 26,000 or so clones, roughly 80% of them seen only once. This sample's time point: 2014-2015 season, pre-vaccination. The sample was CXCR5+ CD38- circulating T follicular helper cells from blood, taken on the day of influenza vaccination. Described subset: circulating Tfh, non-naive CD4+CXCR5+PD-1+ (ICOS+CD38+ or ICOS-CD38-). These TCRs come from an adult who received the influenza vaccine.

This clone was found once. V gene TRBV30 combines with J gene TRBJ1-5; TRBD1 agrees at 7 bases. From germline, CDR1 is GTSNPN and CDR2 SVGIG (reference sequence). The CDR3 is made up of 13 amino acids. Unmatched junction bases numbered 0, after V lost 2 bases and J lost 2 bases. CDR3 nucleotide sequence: TGTGCCTGGAGTACAGGGGGCAATCAGCCCCAGCATTTT. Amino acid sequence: CAWSTGGNQPQHF.

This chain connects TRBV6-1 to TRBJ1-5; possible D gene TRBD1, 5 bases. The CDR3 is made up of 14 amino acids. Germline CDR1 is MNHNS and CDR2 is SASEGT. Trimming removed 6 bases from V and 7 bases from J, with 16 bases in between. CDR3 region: CASSAQGGGQPQHF. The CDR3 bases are TGTGCCAGCAGCGCTCAGGGAGGAGGGCAGCCCCAGCATTTT.

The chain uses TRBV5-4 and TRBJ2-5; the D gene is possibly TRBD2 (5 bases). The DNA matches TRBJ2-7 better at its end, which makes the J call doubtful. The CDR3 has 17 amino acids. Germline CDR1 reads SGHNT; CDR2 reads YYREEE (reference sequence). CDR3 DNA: TGTGCCAGCAGCTTGGCGCCCAAGGCTCGAGGGAGTTACGAGCAGTACTTC. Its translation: CASSLAPKARGSYEQYF.

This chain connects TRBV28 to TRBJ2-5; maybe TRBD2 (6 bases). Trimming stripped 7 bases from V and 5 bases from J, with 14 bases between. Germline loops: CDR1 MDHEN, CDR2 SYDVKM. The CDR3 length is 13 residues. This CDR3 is CASKDGGSETQYF. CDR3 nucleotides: TGTGCCAGCAAAGACGGAGGGTCTGAGACCCAGTACTTC.

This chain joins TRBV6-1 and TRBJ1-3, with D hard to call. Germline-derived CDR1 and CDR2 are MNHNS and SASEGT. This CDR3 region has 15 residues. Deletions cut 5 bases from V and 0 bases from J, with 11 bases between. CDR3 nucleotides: TGTGCCAGCAGTCCGTCTACTAGCTCTGGAAACACCATATATTTT. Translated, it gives CASSPSTSSGNTIYF.

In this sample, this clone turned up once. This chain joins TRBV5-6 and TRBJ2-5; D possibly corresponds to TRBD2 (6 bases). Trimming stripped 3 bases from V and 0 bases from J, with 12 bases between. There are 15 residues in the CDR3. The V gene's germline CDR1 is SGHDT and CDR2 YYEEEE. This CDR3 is CASSSPSSDQETQYF. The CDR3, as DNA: TGTGCCAGCAGCTCTCCGTCTAGCGACCAAGAGACCCAGTACTTC.

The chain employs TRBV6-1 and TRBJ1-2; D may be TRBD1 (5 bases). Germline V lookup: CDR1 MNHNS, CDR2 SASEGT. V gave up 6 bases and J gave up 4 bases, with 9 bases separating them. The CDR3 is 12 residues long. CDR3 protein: CASSDQGYGYTF. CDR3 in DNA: TGTGCCAGCAGCGACCAGGGCTATGGCTACACCTTC.